The subject of this entry is one T cell receptor (beta chain). Its cognate antigen is unknown. The sample comes from a study of vaccination and CD4 T cells after COVID-19. Overall study context: Convalescent patients gave post-COVID blood a median about 95 days post-diagnosis, range 35 to 161.

Researchers used the Oncomine TCR Beta short-read assay to sequence DNA from cultured CD4+ T cells. MiXCR, run by TCRdb on the PCR reads, gives a single entry per CDR3 protein. The sample consists of fewer than 30,000 distinct CDR3 sequences, over 30% of them appearing once. The CDR3 runs 19 residues. CDR1 is MNHNS and CDR2 is SASEGT in the germline V gene. The V end lost 3 bases, the J end lost 0 bases, and 21 bases lay between the germline ends. Regarding the study as a whole: Post-vaccination, and not before, a median roughly 86% of reactive clones appeared in convalescent patients.

Time point indicated: late sampling 161 to 241 days after vaccination in a few convalescent patients. Treatment: 10-day PBMC culture with coronavirus spike peptide pools or control peptides (ViraFEST assay). This chain connects TRBV6-1 to TRBJ1-5; no reliable D call. This receptor was taken from a human donor who had recovered from COVID-19. This material consisted of CD4+ T cells from blood, cultured in vitro, taken about 7 months after SARS-CoV-2 vaccination. The CDR3 coding sequence is TGTGCCAGCAGTGACCCCACCCCCACAGTGCCTTATAGCAATCAGCCCCAGCATTTT. Its protein product is CASSDPTPTVPYSNQPQHF.